This is a list of T cell receptor beta chains from one sample in a study of blood T cells in healthy people across ages. Via MiXCR, TCRdb re-called the 5' RACE reads, giving one row per CDR3 protein. The repertoire holds about 780,000 distinct CDR3 sequences, with about 26% as singletons. In addition, the sample was reused for a study of T cells of mothers and their children.

Sequencing was carried out using blood. The source is a boy between 5 and 17 years old in good health. The CDR3 runs from the conserved cysteine through the conserved F or W. A D gene is named only where the DNA matches it firmly. A row's size may be missing; if present it is once, few, many or a size class.

CSAPEPSGGFQETQYF	TGCAGTGCACCCGAACCTAGCGGGGGGTTCCAAGAGACCCAGTACTTC	TRBJ2-5	TRBV20-1	TRBD2	-
CASSSGPGDQYF	TGTGCCAGCAGCTCCGGGCCCGGGGACCAGTACTTC	TRBJ2-5	TRBV3-1	-	few
CASSLSGQGSAGANVLTF	TGTGCCAGCAGCTTATCCGGACAGGGCTCGGCTGGGGCCAACGTCCTGACTTTC	TRBJ2-6	TRBV9	TRBD1	-
CASSLTSGVGVPQYF	TGTGCCAGCAGCTTGACTAGCGGGGTAGGGGTTCCCCAGTACTTC	TRBJ2-5	TRBV7-2	TRBD2	few
CASRTESSYNSPLHF	TGTGCCAGTAGGACAGAGAGCTCCTATAATTCACCCCTCCACTTT	TRBJ1-6	TRBV2	-	few
CASSPLAGGEREQFF	TGTGCCAGCAGCCCACTAGCGGGGGGCGAAAGGGAGCAGTTCTTC	TRBJ2-1	TRBV28	TRBD2	-
CASRRDPMGNEKLFF	TGCGCCAGCAGAAGGGACCCCATGGGGAATGAAAAACTGTTTTTT	TRBJ1-4	TRBV5-1	-	-
CSLHLAGGHQETQYF	TGCAGCCTTCACTTAGCGGGGGGCCACCAAGAGACCCAGTACTTC	TRBJ2-5	TRBV20-1	TRBD2	few
CASGGGPGDTQYF	TGTGCTAGCGGCGGGGGGCCCGGGGATACGCAGTATTTT	TRBJ2-3	TRBV7-7	TRBD2	-
CASSGGGAETQYF	TGTGCCAGCAGTGGCGGGGGGGCCGAGACCCAGTACTTC	TRBJ2-5	TRBV2	TRBD2	many
CASSLRSETARTDTQYF	TGTGCCAGCAGCTTAAGGTCAGAGACAGCTCGCACAGATACGCAGTATTTT	TRBJ2-3	TRBV7-3	-	-
CASSRLAGGLYNEQFF	TGTGCCAGCAGCCGACTAGCGGGGGGGCTTTACAATGAGCAGTTCTTC	TRBJ2-1	TRBV6-6	TRBD2	few
CASSVATGDRGEKLFF	TGTGCCAGCAGCGTAGCTACTGGGGACAGGGGTGAAAAACTGTTTTTT	TRBJ1-4	TRBV9	TRBD1	-
CASSLEGSVAYF	TGTGCCAGCAGTTTAGAGGGGTCCGTGGCCTACTTC	TRBJ2-7	TRBV12-3/TRBV12-4	-	many
CASSSTANTEAFF	TGTGCCAGCAGTTCGACAGCGAACACTGAAGCTTTCTTT	TRBJ1-1	TRBV28	-	few
CASSFGDVEYF	TGTGCCAGCAGTTTCGGCGACGTGGAGTATTTT	TRBJ2-3	TRBV12-3/TRBV12-4	-	-
CASSSQASGAVGNTQYF	TGTGCCAGCAGTTCCCAGGCTAGCGGGGCAGTCGGAAATACGCAGTATTTT	TRBJ2-3	TRBV12-3/TRBV12-4	TRBD2	-
CASSRTGNLGEYF	TGTGCCAGCAGCAGGACAGGGAATCTTGGCGAGTACTTC	TRBJ2-7	TRBV6-5	TRBD1	-
CSVEQGAGDYGYTF	TGCAGCGTTGAACAGGGGGCGGGGGACTATGGCTACACCTTC	TRBJ1-2	TRBV29-1	TRBD1	few
CASRAGQKNQPQHF	TGTGCCAGCAGAGCCGGACAGAAGAATCAGCCCCAGCATTTT	TRBJ1-5	TRBV6-5	-	-
CASSKVGTRGNF	TGTGCCAGCAGCAAAGTGGGGACCCGGGGAAACTTC	TRBJ2-5	TRBV21-1	-	-
CASSYERQGVSGANVLTF	TGTGCCAGCAGTTACGAGCGACAGGGGGTCTCTGGGGCCAACGTCCTGACTTTC	TRBJ2-6	TRBV6-2/TRBV6-3	TRBD1	-
CASSQRGPSNEQFF	TGTGCCAGCAGCCAACGGGGGCCTTCCAATGAGCAGTTCTTC	TRBJ2-1	TRBV3-1	-	few